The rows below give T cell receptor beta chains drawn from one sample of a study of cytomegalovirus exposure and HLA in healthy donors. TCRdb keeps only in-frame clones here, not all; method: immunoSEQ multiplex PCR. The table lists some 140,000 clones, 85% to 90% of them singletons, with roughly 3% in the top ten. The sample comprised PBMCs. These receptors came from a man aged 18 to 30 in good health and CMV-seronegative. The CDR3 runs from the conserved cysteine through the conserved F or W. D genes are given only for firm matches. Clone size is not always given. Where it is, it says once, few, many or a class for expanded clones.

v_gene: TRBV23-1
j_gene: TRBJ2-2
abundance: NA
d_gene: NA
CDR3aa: CARRPGAGELFF
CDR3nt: TGCGCCAGAAGGCCGGGGGCCGGGGAGCTGTTTTTT

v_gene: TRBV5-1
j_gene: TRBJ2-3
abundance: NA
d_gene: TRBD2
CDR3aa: CASSYLGTSGGADTQYF
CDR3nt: TGCGCCAGCAGCTATTTAGGGACTAGCGGGGGGGCAGATACGCAGTATTTT

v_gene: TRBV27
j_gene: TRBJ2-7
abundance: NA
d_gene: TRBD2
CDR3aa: CASSFSAGGTYEQYF
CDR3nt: TGTGCCAGCAGTTTTTCCGCGGGAGGAACCTACGAGCAGTACTTC

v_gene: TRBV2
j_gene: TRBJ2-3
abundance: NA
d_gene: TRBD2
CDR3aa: CATWTSGESTDTQYF
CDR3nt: TGTGCCACATGGACTAGCGGGGAGAGCACAGATACGCAGTATTTT

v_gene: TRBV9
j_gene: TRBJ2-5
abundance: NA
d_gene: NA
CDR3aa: CASSLQGSLWGETQYF
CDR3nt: TGTGCCAGCAGCTTACAGGGCTCCCTATGGGGAGAGACCCAGTACTTC

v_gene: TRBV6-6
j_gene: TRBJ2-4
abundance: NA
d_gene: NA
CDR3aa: CASTAANIQYF
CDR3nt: TGTGCCAGCACCGCCGCGAACATTCAGTACTTC

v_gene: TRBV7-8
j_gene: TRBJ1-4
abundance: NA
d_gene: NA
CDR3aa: CASSTNRRGLNEKLFF
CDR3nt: TGTGCCAGCAGCACCAACCGTCGGGGTCTTAATGAAAAACTGTTTTTT

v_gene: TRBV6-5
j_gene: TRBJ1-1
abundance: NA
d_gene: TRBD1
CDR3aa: CASSYTGQVNEAFF
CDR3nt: TGTGCCAGCAGTTACACGGGACAGGTGAATGAAGCTTTCTTT

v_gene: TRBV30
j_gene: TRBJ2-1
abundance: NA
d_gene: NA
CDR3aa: CAWSARDIDNEQFF
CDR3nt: TGTGCCTGGAGTGCCCGGGACATTGACAATGAGCAGTTCTTC

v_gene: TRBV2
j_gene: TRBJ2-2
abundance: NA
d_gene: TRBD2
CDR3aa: CASSAGLAGTNTGELFF
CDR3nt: TGTGCCAGCAGTGCCGGACTAGCGGGGACGAACACCGGGGAGCTGTTTTTT

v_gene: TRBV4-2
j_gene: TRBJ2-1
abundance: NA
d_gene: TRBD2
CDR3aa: CASSQATSVLPDEQFF
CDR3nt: TGTGCCAGCAGCCAAGCGACTAGCGTCCTCCCCGATGAGCAGTTCTTC

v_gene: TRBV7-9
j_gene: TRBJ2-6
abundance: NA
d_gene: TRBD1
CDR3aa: CASSSGTGAGANVLTF
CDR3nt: TGTGCCAGCAGCTCAGGGACAGGCGCTGGGGCCAACGTCCTGACTTTC

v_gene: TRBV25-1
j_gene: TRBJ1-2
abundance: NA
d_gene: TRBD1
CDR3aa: CASSQTGQGSHGYTF
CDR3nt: TGTGCCAGCAGTCAGACGGGACAGGGCTCCCATGGCTACACCTTC

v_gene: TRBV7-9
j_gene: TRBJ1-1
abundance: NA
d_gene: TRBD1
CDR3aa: CASSLGAGGGGAFF
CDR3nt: TGTGCCAGCAGCTTAGGAGCAGGGGGCGGAGGGGCTTTCTTT

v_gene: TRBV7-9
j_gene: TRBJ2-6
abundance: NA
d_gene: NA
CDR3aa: CASSPILSGANVLTF
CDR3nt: TGTGCCAGCAGCCCTATCCTCTCTGGGGCCAACGTCCTGACTTTC

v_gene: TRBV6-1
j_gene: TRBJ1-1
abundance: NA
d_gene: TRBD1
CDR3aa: CASSRQGGDTEAFF
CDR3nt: TGTGCCAGCAGTAGACAGGGTGGGGACACTGAAGCTTTCTTT

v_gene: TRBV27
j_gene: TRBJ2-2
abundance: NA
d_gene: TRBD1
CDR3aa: CASSRGPGTGNTGELFF
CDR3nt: TGTGCCAGCAGCCGGGGGCCCGGGACAGGTAACACCGGGGAGCTGTTTTTT

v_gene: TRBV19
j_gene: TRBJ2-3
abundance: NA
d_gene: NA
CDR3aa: CASSQARGITDTQYF
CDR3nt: TGTGCCAGTAGCCAGGCGCGAGGGATCACAGATACGCAGTATTTT

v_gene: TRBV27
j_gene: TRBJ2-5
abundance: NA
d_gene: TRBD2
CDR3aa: CASSPRVRLAGGFQETQYF
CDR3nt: TGTGCCAGCAGTCCCAGGGTGCGACTAGCGGGAGGATTCCAAGAGACCCAGTACTTC

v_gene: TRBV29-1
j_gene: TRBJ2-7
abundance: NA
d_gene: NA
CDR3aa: CSVEAGSYEQYF
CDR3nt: TGCAGCGTTGAGGCAGGGTCCTACGAGCAGTACTTC

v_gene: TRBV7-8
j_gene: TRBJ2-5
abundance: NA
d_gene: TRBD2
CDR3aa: CASSAREDQETQYF
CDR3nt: TGTGCCAGCAGCGCCCGGGAGGACCAAGAGACCCAGTACTTC

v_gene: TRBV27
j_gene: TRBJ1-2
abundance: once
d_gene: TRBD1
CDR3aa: CASSRTGGNYGYTF
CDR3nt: TGTGCCAGCAGCCGAACAGGGGGCAACTATGGCTACACCTTC

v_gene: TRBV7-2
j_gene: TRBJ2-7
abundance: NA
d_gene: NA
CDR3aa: CASSLVRGEQYF
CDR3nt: TGTGCCAGCAGCTTAGTCAGGGGCGAGCAGTACTTC

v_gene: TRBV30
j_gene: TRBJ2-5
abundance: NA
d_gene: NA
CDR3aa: CAWSRQETQYF
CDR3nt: TGTGCCTGGAGTCGGCAAGAGACCCAGTACTTC

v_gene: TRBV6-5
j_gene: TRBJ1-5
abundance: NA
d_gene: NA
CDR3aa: CASRPSGGRNQPQHF
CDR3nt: TGTGCCAGCAGACCCTCGGGTGGGAGGAATCAGCCCCAGCATTTT

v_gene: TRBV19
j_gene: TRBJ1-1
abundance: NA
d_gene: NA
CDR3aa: CASRTVQSDTEAFF
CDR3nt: TGTGCCAGCCGGACAGTACAATCGGACACTGAAGCTTTCTTT